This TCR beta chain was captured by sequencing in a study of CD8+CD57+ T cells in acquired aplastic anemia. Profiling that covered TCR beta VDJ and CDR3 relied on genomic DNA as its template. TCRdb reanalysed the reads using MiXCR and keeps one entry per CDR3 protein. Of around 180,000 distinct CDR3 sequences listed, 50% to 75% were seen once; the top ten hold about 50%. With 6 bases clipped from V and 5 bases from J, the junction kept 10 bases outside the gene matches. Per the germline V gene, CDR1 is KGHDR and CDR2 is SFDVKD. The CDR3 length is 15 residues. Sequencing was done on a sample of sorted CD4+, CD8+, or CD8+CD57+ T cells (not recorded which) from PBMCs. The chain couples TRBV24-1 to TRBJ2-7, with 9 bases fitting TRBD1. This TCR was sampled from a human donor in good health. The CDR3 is CATSLSGTGHDEQYF. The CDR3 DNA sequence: TGTGCCACCAGTCTCTCCGGGACAGGGCACGACGAGCAGTACTTC.